The clone carrying this T cell receptor (beta chain) was observed many times. These data belong to a study of Graves' ophthalmopathy and Graves' hyperthyroidism. Transcripts of RNA were the source for amplifying TCR beta CDR3 regions. HTBI primers were used in a first-round RT-PCR, which preceded a second-round multiplex PCR. From the multiplex PCR reads, TCRdb called clonotypes with MiXCR, one entry per CDR3 protein. The sample consists of more than 300,000 distinct CDR3 sequences, approximately 15% of them appearing once. The CDR3 extends over 14 amino acids. Germline V gives CDR1 DFQATT, CDR2 SNEGSKA (reference sequence). Unmatched junction bases numbered 3, after V lost 0 bases and J lost 2 bases.

This chain links TRBV20-1 with TRBJ2-5; 7 nucleotides line up with TRBD2. This receptor was identified in a woman younger than 35 with stable Graves' hyperthyroidism. The specimen sequenced was peripheral blood. CDR3 amino acids: CSARDLREQETQYF. The DNA for the CDR3 is TGCAGTGCTAGAGACTTGCGGGAGCAAGAGACCCAGTACTTC.